A few counts support the clone carrying this TCR beta chain. What it binds is unknown. The sample comes from a study of cytomegalovirus exposure and HLA in healthy donors. The PCR ran on 60 Vbeta and 13 Jbeta primers. As originally analysed: Later, an analysis found 80 million or so unique TCR beta chains, and roughly 10 million of these were shared. The table came from immunoSEQ multiplex PCR; TCRdb's copy has only in-frame clones and leaves some out. The DNA was the basis for D and trimming; V, J and clone size are from that table. The table has about 94,000 clones, roughly 75% seen once. The germline V gene encodes CDR1 SGHDT and CDR2 YYEEEE. The CDR3 runs 15 residues. Trimming stripped 0 bases from V and 1 base from J, with 7 bases between. Study findings and constraints: As a later analysis showed, several of the most significant clusters appeared to be linked to common viral pathogens. CMV serostatus was the only immune exposure information that was available.

The receptor was isolated from a woman aged 55-70 years in good health and CMV-seronegative. The V gene is TRBV5-6, the J gene TRBJ2-2, with unresolved D. The sequenced sample consisted of PBMCs. The CDR3 loop is CASSLGQRNTGELFF. CDR3 DNA: TGTGCCAGCAGCTTGGGGCAGCGGAACACCGGGGAGCTGTTTTTT.